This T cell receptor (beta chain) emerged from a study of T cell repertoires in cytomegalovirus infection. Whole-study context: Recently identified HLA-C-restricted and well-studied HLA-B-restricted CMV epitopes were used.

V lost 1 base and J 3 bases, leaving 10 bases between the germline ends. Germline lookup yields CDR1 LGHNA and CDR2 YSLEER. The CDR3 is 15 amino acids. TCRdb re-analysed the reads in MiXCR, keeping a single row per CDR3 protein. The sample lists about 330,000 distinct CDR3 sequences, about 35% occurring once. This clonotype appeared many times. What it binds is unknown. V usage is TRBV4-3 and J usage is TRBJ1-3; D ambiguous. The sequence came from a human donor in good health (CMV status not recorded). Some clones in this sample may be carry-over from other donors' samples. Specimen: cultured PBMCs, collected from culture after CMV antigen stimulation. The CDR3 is CASSQVPGSGNTIYF. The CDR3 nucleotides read TGCGCCAGCAGCCAAGTTCCGGGGAGTGGAAACACCATATATTTT.